These 3 T cell receptor beta chains share one sample of origin, sequenced in a study of T cell responses to AZD1222 COVID-19 vaccine. Clones were sequenced by immunoSEQ multiplex PCR, and TCRdb holds only the in-frame ones, with some missing. This table holds 120,000 or so clones, approximately 89% found once. The sample was peripheral blood, taken on day 0 of AZD1222 vaccination. These TCRs come from an adult in good health.

The V gene is TRBV2, the J gene TRBJ1-1; D remains unclear. The CDR3 length is 14 residues. Germline V gene data show CDR1 as SNHLY and CDR2 as FYNNEI. V was cut by 6 bases and J by 4 bases, with 15 bases left in between. This CDR3 reads CASSPLGRITEAFF. CDR3 coding DNA: TGTGCCAGCAGCCCCCTAGGTAGGATCACTGAAGCTTTCTTT. Variable domain in full (rest from reference TRBV2 and TRBJ1-1): EPEVTQTPSHQVTQMGQEVILRCVPISNHLYFYWYRQILGQKVEFLVSFYNNEISEKSEIFDDQFSVERPDGSNFTLKIRSTKLEDSAMYFCASSPLGRITEAFFGQGTRLTVV.

The CDR3 protein is CASSQGEGRGEKLFF. The CDR3 nucleotides are TGTGCCAGCAGCCAAGGGGAAGGTCGAGGGGAAAAACTGTTTTTT. The chain uses TRBV4-2 and TRBJ1-4; no definite D call. Trimming stripped 1 base from V and 8 bases from J, with 14 bases between. The CDR3 is 15 amino acids. CDR1 LGHNA and CDR2 YNFKEQ come from the germline V gene.

This clone was observed a single time. V and J are TRBV9 and TRBJ2-3; 11 bases are a match to TRBD2. There are 16 residues in the CDR3. Germline V gives CDR1 SGDLS, CDR2 YYNGEE. Trimming removed 0 bases from V and 3 bases from J; junction bases left unmatched: 3. For the CDR3, the DNA is TGTGCCAGCAGCGTAGGGTCTAGCGGGAGGACAGATACGCAGTATTTT. Translating it yields CASSVGSSGRTDTQYF.